This passage covers 25 T cell receptor beta chains from one sample sequenced in a study of blood T cell repertoires in COVID-19. Some clones are missing from TCRdb's copy, which holds only in-frame ones; the method was immunoSEQ multiplex PCR. The data hold 90,000 or so clones, with 89% observed a single time. Source material: peripheral blood. The source of these receptors is a man in his sixties with COVID-19, enrolled during active disease.

The V gene is TRBV2, the J gene TRBJ1-5; 10 bases are a match to TRBD1. CDR1 is SNHLY, CDR2 FYNNEI, per germline. The V gene end was trimmed by 2 bases and the J gene end by 4 bases; junction bases not matched to a gene: 2. CDR3 length: 15 amino acids. CDR3 sequence: CASSERTGGNQPQHF. The CDR3 nucleotides read TGTGCCAGCAGTGAAAGGACAGGGGGGAATCAGCCCCAGCATTTT.

The chain recombines TRBV5-1 with TRBJ1-2, with a possible D match to TRBD1 (5 bases). Germline V gene data show CDR1 as SGHRS and CDR2 as YFSETQ. The CDR3 is made up of 18 amino acids. V lost 3 bases and J lost 5, with 26 bases in between. This chain's CDR3 is CASSWAALGQGQLYGYTF. The DNA for the CDR3 is TGCGCCAGCAGCTGGGCCGCCCTTGGGCAGGGCCAACTTTATGGCTACACCTTC.

This chain joins TRBV19 and TRBJ1-4; D uncertain. The CDR3 runs 16 residues. V lost 3 bases, J lost 1 base, and 12 bases lay in between. Germline assignment: CDR1 LNHDA and CDR2 SQIVND (reference sequence). CDR3 sequence (DNA): TGTGCCAGTAGTATTAGACGGGATGGAACTAATGAAAAACTGTTTTTT. Its translation is CASSIRRDGTNEKLFF. Full variable domain (remainder filled in from reference TRBV19 and TRBJ1-4): DGGITQSPKYLFRKEGQNVTLSCEQNLNHDAMYWYRQDPGQGLRLIYYSQIVNDFQKGDIAEGYSVSREKKESFPLTVTSAQKNPTAFYLCASSIRRDGTNEKLFFGSGTQLSVL.

V and J are TRBV30 and TRBJ2-3, with 9 nucleotides matching TRBD2. In germline, CDR1 is GTSNPN, CDR2 SVGIG (reference sequence). After removal of 2 bases from V and 2 bases from J, the junction contained 8 bases not matched to a gene. This CDR3 region has 16 residues. The CDR3 nucleotides are TGTGCCTGGAGTCCTGGTCTAGCGGGAACCACAGATACGCAGTATTTT. This codes for CAWSPGLAGTTDTQYF.

This chain uses TRBV7-2 with TRBJ1-6; D gene uncertain. Germline V gene data show CDR1 as SGHTA and CDR2 as FQGNSA. V lost 2 bases, J lost 7 bases, and 9 bases lay in between. This CDR3 spans 14 amino acids. This CDR3 is CASSLNGLNSPLHF. CDR3 bases: TGTGCCAGCAGCTTAAATGGCCTCAATTCACCCCTCCACTTT.

The rearrangement joins TRBV25-1 to TRBJ2-7, with 7 bases matching TRBD2. Trimming took 4 bases from V and 3 from J; bases not matched to a gene: 3. CDR3 length: 13 residues. The germline CDR1 and CDR2 sequences are MGHDK and SYGVNS. The CDR3 DNA reads TGTGCCAGCAGTGTGCGGACTAGCTACGAGCAGTACTTC. Translating it yields CASSVRTSYEQYF.

The rearrangement links TRBV2 to TRBJ1-4; weak D call: TRBD1 (5 bases). Germline values: CDR1 SNHLY, CDR2 FYNNEI. This CDR3 has 15 amino acids. V lost 3 bases, J lost 3 bases, and 11 bases lay in between. As DNA, the CDR3 is TGTGCCAGCAGTGACCAGGGAACCTCTAATGAAAAACTGTTTTTT. This codes for CASSDQGTSNEKLFF.

The chain couples TRBV3-1 (or the pseudogene TRBV3-2) to TRBJ2-5; the D gene is possibly TRBD2 (5 bases). V gave up 0 bases and J gave up 4 bases, with 12 bases separating them. The CDR3 is 15 residues long. CDR1 LGHDT and CDR2 YNNKEL come from the germline V gene (reference sequence). The CDR3 is CASSQDLEGGETQYF. CDR3 coding DNA: TGTGCCAGCAGCCAAGATCTGGAAGGAGGAGAGACCCAGTACTTC.

The J gene is TRBJ2-3, the V gene TRBV19, with 11 positions matching TRBD2. From germline, CDR1 is LNHDA and CDR2 SQIVND (reference sequence). The ends lost 4 bases at V and 4 bases at J; junction bases unmatched: 7. The length of the CDR3 is 16 residues. CDR3 coding DNA: TGTGCCAGTAGTAGTAGCGGGAGGGCTTTCCCAGATACGCAGTATTTT. Residues: CASSSSGRAFPDTQYF.

V and J are TRBV27 and TRBJ1-2, with D unresolved. Germline CDR1 reads MNHEY; CDR2 reads SMNVEV (reference sequence). V was pared by 0 bases and J by 4 bases, with 9 bases between. The CDR3 sequence is 14 residues long. The CDR3 region is CASSLSPGPYGYTF. The CDR3 bases are TGTGCCAGCAGTTTATCCCCAGGTCCCTATGGCTACACCTTC.

This clone was observed a single time. V usage is TRBV5-1 and J usage is TRBJ2-7, with 9 bases fitting TRBD2. With V trimmed by 1 base and J by 4 bases, 3 bases remained unmatched. The CDR3 extends over 14 amino acids. The V gene's germline CDR1 is SGHRS and CDR2 YFSETQ. The CDR3 DNA is TGCGCCAGCAGCTTGTTTAGCGGGGGATACGAGCAGTACTTC. Its protein is CASSLFSGGYEQYF. The full variable domain, its missing parts supplied by reference TRBV5-1 and TRBJ2-7, is KAGVTQTPRYLIKTRGQQVTLSCSPISGHRSVSWYQQTPGQGLQFLFEYFSETQRNKGNFPGRFSGRQFSNSRSEMNVSTLELGDSALYLCASSLFSGGYEQYFGPGTRLTVT.

The CDR3 is CASSSGTSAINTGELFF. CDR3 DNA sequence: TGCGCCAGCAGCTCCGGGACTAGCGCGATAAACACCGGGGAGCTGTTTTTT. V gene TRBV5-1 combines with J gene TRBJ2-2; 10 positions agree with TRBD2. Per germline, CDR1 SGHRS and CDR2 YFSETQ. J gave up 2 bases and V 3 bases, and 7 bases lay outside the gene matches. This CDR3 has 17 amino acids.

The chain combines TRBV18 with TRBJ2-3, with 8 bases matching TRBD1. Germline trimming cut 3 bases from V and 2 bases from J; bases unmatched to any gene: 10. This CDR3 spans 17 amino acids. Germline V gives CDR1 KGHSH, CDR2 LQKENI. CDR3 coding DNA: TGTGCCAGCTCACCCCGGGACAGGTCTCATTCCACAGATACGCAGTATTTT. Protein sequence: CASSPRDRSHSTDTQYF. The full variable domain, in which reference TRBV18 and TRBJ2-3 provide the parts outside the CDR3, is NAGVMQNPRHLVRRRGQEARLRCSPMKGHSHVYWYRQLPEEGLKFMVYLQKENIIDESGMPKERFSAEFPKEGPSILRIQQVVRGDSAAYFCASSPRDRSHSTDTQYFGPGTRLTVL.

The rearrangement uses TRBV7-8 and TRBJ2-7, with unresolved D. V lost 5 bases and J 1 base, leaving 9 bases between the germline ends. The CDR3 is made up of 13 amino acids. Germline CDR1 is SGHVS and CDR2 is FQNEAQ. The CDR3 region has the DNA TGTGCCAGCAGCCGAGGTATATCCTACGAGCAGTACTTC. Residues: CASSRGISYEQYF.

The chain has TRBV9 and TRBJ1-4, with TRBD1 matching over 8 bases. The CDR3 is made up of 17 amino acids. Germline assignment: CDR1 SGDLS and CDR2 YYNGEE. Trimming cost V 4 bases and J 7 bases; bases outside gene matches: 15. This chain's CDR3 is CASSPYGTGMEGEKLFF. CDR3 sequence (DNA): TGTGCCAGCAGCCCATACGGGACAGGAATGGAGGGTGAAAAACTGTTTTTT.

As to this clone: Germline and junction disagree at one end, which may indicate a read error. V gene TRBV12-3 or TRBV12-4 combines with J gene TRBJ1-2; 7 nucleotides line up with TRBD1. This CDR3 spans 12 amino acids. The CDR3 bases are TGTGCCAGCAGTGGGACAGCCCTCAAGGGAGAGTTC. Residues: CASSGTALKGEF.

A few counts support this clone. The chain combines TRBV21-1 with TRBJ1-3; the table's D gene call, TRBD1, was not cross checked with the DNA. TRBV21-1 is classified as a pseudogene. The CDR3 sequence is 16 residues long. CDR3 loop: CASSAIYRGPGNTIYF. The CDR3 bases are TGTGCCAGCAGCGCCATATACAGGGGGCCTGGAAACACCATATATTTT.

Worth noting for this clone: At one end, the junction sequence differs from germline, possibly due to a read error. CDR3 region: CASTLGLAYTDTQYF. In DNA, the CDR3 is TGTGCCAGCACCTTAGGCTTAGCTTACACAGATACGCAGTATTTT. V is TRBV7-2 and J is TRBJ2-3; D is uncertain. Germline V gene sequence: CDR1 SGHTA, CDR2 FQGNSA. CDR3 length: 15 amino acids.

The chain couples TRBV9 to TRBJ2-7; TRBD2 is a possible D gene (5 bases). Germline assignment: CDR1 SGDLS and CDR2 YYNGEE. The CDR3 extends over 14 amino acids. The V end was cut by 3 bases, the J end by 0 bases, with 10 bases between. The CDR3 protein is CASSESGPSYEQYF. The CDR3 nucleotides read TGTGCCAGCAGCGAGAGCGGTCCCTCCTACGAGCAGTACTTC.

This chain uses TRBV27 with TRBJ1-2; D is unclear. Deletions cut 0 bases from V and 2 bases from J, with 7 bases between. CDR3 length: 14 residues. In germline, CDR1 is MNHEY, CDR2 SMNVEV (reference sequence). The CDR3 DNA sequence: TGTGCCAGCAGTTTATCGGGCCCGAACTATGGCTACACCTTC. Translated: CASSLSGPNYGYTF.

The chain combines TRBV5-8 with TRBJ2-1; D is unclear. Germline-derived CDR1 and CDR2 are SGHTS and YDEGEE. The germline V and J ends were trimmed by 1 base and 8 bases, with 7 bases remaining between them. The CDR3 sequence is 12 residues long. The CDR3 reads CASSLLLHEQFF. Written as DNA, the CDR3 is TGTGCCAGCAGCTTGTTACTCCATGAGCAGTTCTTC.

The V call is TRBV10-2, the J call TRBJ1-5; 10 bases match TRBD1. V lost 6 bases to trimming and J lost 3 bases; unmatched junction nucleotides: 5. From germline, CDR1 is WSHSY and CDR2 SAAADI. This CDR3 is 15 amino acids long. For the CDR3, the DNA is TGCGCCAGCAGAGGGACAGGGGACTTCAATCAGCCCCAGCATTTT. It codes for CASRGTGDFNQPQHF.

The count of this clone is one. V is TRBV4-1 and J is TRBJ1-5, with TRBD1 as a possible D gene (5 bases). CDR1 and CDR2 from the germline V gene are MGHRA and YSYEKL. Trimming removed 2 bases from V and 4 bases from J, with 18 bases in between. This CDR3 spans 17 amino acids. The CDR3 bases are TGCGCCAGCAGCCAATGGGGCCTCGATGGTGGTAATCAGCCCCAGCATTTT. Translated: CASSQWGLDGGNQPQHF.

The V gene is TRBV18, the J gene TRBJ1-5; no clear D. This CDR3 has 14 residues. The V end was cut by 6 bases, the J end by 0 bases, with 9 bases between. The germline V gene encodes CDR1 KGHSH and CDR2 LQKENI. The CDR3 here is CASSPGFSNQPQHF. CDR3 coding DNA: TGTGCCAGCTCGCCGGGATTTAGCAATCAGCCCCAGCATTTT.

This clone was picked up one time. The chain recombines TRBV30 with TRBJ2-7, with 7 bases identical to TRBD1. J lost 3 bases, V lost 5 bases, and 7 bases had no gene match. CDR3 size: 13 residues. Germline V lookup: CDR1 GTSNPN, CDR2 SVGIG (reference sequence). The CDR3, as DNA: TGTGCCTGGTCTACAGGGGCCATCTACGAGCAGTACTTC. Residues: CAWSTGAIYEQYF.